The 15 T cell receptor beta chains in this list originate from one sample, sequenced in a study of T cell responses to AZD1222 COVID-19 vaccine. Sequencing used immunoSEQ multiplex PCR; TCRdb keeps in-frame clones, though not all of them. The data contain 90,000 to 100,000 clones, approximately 90% of them singletons. This material consisted of peripheral blood, taken on day 0 of AZD1222 vaccination. All receptors come from an adult in good health.

J is TRBJ2-1 and V is TRBV7-9, with 9 bases fitting TRBD1. This CDR3 spans 15 amino acids. The trim removed 8 bases at V and 3 bases at J, leaving 8 bases unmatched. The V gene's germline CDR1 is SEHNR and CDR2 FQNEAQ (reference sequence). The chain's CDR3 is CASDPGTGSYNEQFF. CDR3 DNA: TGTGCCAGCGACCCGGGGACAGGGAGCTACAATGAGCAGTTCTTC.

The gene calls are TRBV25-1 and TRBJ2-1; 10 positions match TRBD2. CDR3 length: 13 amino acids. The germline V gene encodes CDR1 MGHDK and CDR2 SYGVNS. Trimming cost V 8 bases and J 10 bases; bases outside gene matches: 8. CDR3 loop: CASRLAGSPEQFF. CDR3 DNA sequence: TGTGCCAGCCGACTAGCGGGTAGTCCCGAGCAGTTCTTC.

The chain couples TRBV7-8 to TRBJ1-1; unclear D gene. Germline assignment: CDR1 SGHVS and CDR2 FQNEAQ. With 1 base removed from V and 1 base from J, the gap between germline ends came to 7 bases. CDR3 size: 14 residues. CDR3 sequence (DNA): TGTGCCAGCAGCTTAGGGGGAGCGAACACTGAAGCTTTCTTT. It yields the protein CASSLGGANTEAFF.

The chain combines TRBV28 with TRBJ2-7; TRBD1 aligns across 11 bases. The length of the CDR3 is 16 residues. Germline V lookup: CDR1 MDHEN, CDR2 SYDVKM. The ends lost 5 bases at V and 3 bases at J; junction bases unmatched: 9. The CDR3 sequence is CASSPRRTGGVYEQYF. The DNA for the CDR3 is TGTGCCAGCAGTCCACGACGGACAGGGGGCGTCTACGAGCAGTACTTC.

J is TRBJ1-4 and V is TRBV19, with a possible D match to TRBD1 (6 bases). The CDR3 runs to 16 residues. V was cut by 0 bases and J by 6 bases, with 14 bases left in between. Germline values: CDR1 LNHDA, CDR2 SQIVND (reference sequence). For the CDR3, the DNA is TGTGCCAGTAGTATAGACAGGGGCGGCCCTGATGAAAAACTGTTTTTT. This sequence encodes CASSIDRGGPDEKLFF.

This chain connects TRBV10-3 to TRBJ1-3; D unresolved. Germline loops: CDR1 ENHRY, CDR2 SYGVKD. This CDR3 has 15 residues. V gave up 3 bases and J gave up 4 bases, with 13 bases separating them. The CDR3 DNA is TGTGCCATCAGTGAAAGAGCTCTAATGGGAAACACCATATATTTT. Translated, it gives CAISERALMGNTIYF.

V usage is TRBV9 and J usage is TRBJ2-2, with D maybe TRBD2 (6 bases). Germline V CDR1 and CDR2: SGDLS, YYNGEE. CDR3 length: 12 amino acids. V lost 7 bases, J lost 8 bases, and 12 bases lay in between. CDR3 loop: CASGTRAGELFF. CDR3 bases: TGTGCCAGCGGGACTCGGGCAGGGGAGCTGTTTTTT.

J is TRBJ1-6 and V is TRBV11-2; D is perhaps TRBD1 (5 bases). The CDR3 totals 15 residues. CDR1 is SGHAT and CDR2 is FQNNGV in the germline V gene. V was clipped by 0 bases and J by 7 bases, with 10 bases between them. Here the CDR3 DNA reads TGTGCCAGCAGCTTAGAAGGGGTGAGGAATTCACCCCTCCACTTT. It specifies CASSLEGVRNSPLHF.

The CDR3 DNA reads TGTGCCAGCAGTCTGGGACCCCGCCGGGGCTACACCTTC. Protein sequence: CASSLGPRRGYTF. This chain uses TRBV12-3 or TRBV12-4 with TRBJ1-2, with D perhaps TRBD1 (5 bases). The V end was cut by 5 bases, the J end by 8 bases, with 15 bases between. This CDR3 is 13 amino acids long.

The V gene is TRBV19, the J gene TRBJ1-2; 7 positions agree with TRBD1. Germline loops: CDR1 LNHDA, CDR2 SQIVND (reference sequence). The CDR3 sequence is 15 residues long. V lost 6 bases, J lost 3 bases, and 10 bases stayed unmatched. This chain's CDR3 is CASSRRQGVDYGYTF. In DNA form, the CDR3 reads TGTGCCAGTAGCCGTAGACAGGGAGTTGACTATGGCTACACCTTC.

The chain is built from TRBV30 and TRBJ1-4, with 9 positions matching TRBD1. Germline lookup yields CDR1 GTSNPN and CDR2 SVGIG (reference sequence). The V gene end was trimmed by 5 bases and the J gene end by 8 bases; junction bases not matched to a gene: 6. CDR3 length: 13 residues. This chain's CDR3 is CAWQQGAREKLFF. The CDR3 DNA reads TGTGCCTGGCAACAGGGGGCGCGGGAAAAACTGTTTTTT.

This chain connects TRBV27 to TRBJ2-3; a possible D gene is TRBD1 (5 bases). CDR1 and CDR2 from the germline V gene are MNHEY and SMNVEV (reference sequence). The CDR3 consists of 12 residues. V lost 6 bases and J 5 bases, leaving 9 bases between the germline ends. Written as DNA, the CDR3 is TGTGCCAGCAGCAGGGCAAAAGATACGCAGTATTTT. This gives the protein CASSRAKDTQYF.

This clone was seen only once. This chain uses TRBV19 with TRBJ2-7; possible D gene TRBD2, 6 bases. With 1 base removed from V and 0 bases from J, the gap between germline ends came to 10 bases. This CDR3 contains 15 residues. CDR1 is LNHDA, CDR2 SQIVND, per germline (reference sequence). The CDR3 is CASSIGRGSSYEQYF. CDR3 DNA: TGTGCCAGTAGTATAGGGCGGGGTAGCTCCTACGAGCAGTACTTC.

The chain couples TRBV7-2 to TRBJ1-2; D unclear. This CDR3 spans 13 amino acids. CDR1 and CDR2 (germline): SGHTA, FQGNSA. V dropped 2 bases and J dropped 6 bases, with 10 bases sitting between them. This CDR3 reads CASSLRVVDGYTF. CDR3 DNA: TGTGCCAGCAGCTTAAGGGTTGTGGATGGCTACACCTTC.

This chain links TRBV24-1 with TRBJ2-3; 8 bases fit TRBD2. V lost 1 base and J lost 2; bases outside the gene matches: 10. Germline-derived CDR1 and CDR2 are KGHDR and SFDVKD. The CDR3 covers 18 residues. The CDR3 is CATSDLGGLATSTDTQYF. The CDR3 region has the DNA TGTGCCACCAGTGATTTAGGAGGACTAGCAACCTCCACAGATACGCAGTATTTT.